The TCR beta chain under discussion was sequenced for a study of T cell responses to AZD1222 COVID-19 vaccine (dated by TCRdb to 2020 to 2023). About the full investigation: AZD1222 recipients given second doses at about 4 weeks or at about 12 weeks were pooled, since spike-specific TCR depth and breadth were not found to differ between the two schedules. A total of just over 230 trial participants underwent TCR sequencing, of whom 207 had received two doses of AZD1222 and about 25 had received two doses of the MenACWY control vaccine. Trial participants were enrolled by age into subgroups of 18-55, 56-69 and 70-plus years, and around 150, 28 and 57 TCR-sequenced participants, respectively, were included in these subgroups.

The cysteine opens and the phenylalanine closes a CDR3 of 12 amino acids. The DNA shown is the 36-base CDR3, in frame from base 1. The trim is 4 bases for V and 3 bases for J, with a gap of 8 bases between the germline ends. CDR1 SGHNT and CDR2 YYREEE were looked up in the germline V gene (reference sequence). Summary of the overall study and its limitations: Conclusions about previously exposed vaccinees were limited because only 6 or 7 AZD1222 recipients were SARS-CoV-2 seropositive at baseline. Because no samples from the day 14 peak response were available, repertoires could be characterized only after the peak T cell response. Nearly half of unique spike-specific TCRs reportedly recognized epitopes outside regions mutated in the B.1.351 and B.1.1.7 variants. Most participants were white British and females outnumbered males, and the authors suggested that clonal diversity may have been underestimated. Spike-specific TCR breadth and depth rose significantly after two AZD1222 doses compared with day 0 and with MenACWY recipients. Vaccine-associated CD4 TCRs spanned the whole spike protein, with dominant responses in regions 160-218 and 743-854. In the small 56-69-year group, the increase in depth fell short of significance, most likely because of low power.

Of note for this clone: It has no known antigen specificity. One base away there is no much larger clone; base qualities are not given.

This sample's time point label indicates: baseline before first vaccination. The vaccinee samples were drawn from two UK trials, COV001 and COV002, one of which was a single-blind randomized controlled phase 2/3 trial testing AZD1222 (ChAdOx1 nCoV-19) in healthy adults. For TCRbeta chain sequencing, PBMC samples from trial participants were taken at day 0 and at day 28 after the second dose. The CDR3 regions of human TCRbeta chains were subjected to immunosequencing. In the paper's pipeline: TCRs in the repertoires were matched against a reference library of SARS-CoV-2-specific TCRs that had been generated with the MIRA antigen-specificity platform. Breadth meant the fraction of unique TCRs that were SARS-CoV-2-associated, whereas depth meant the fraction of total T cells that were SARS-CoV-2-associated. Using the MIRA data, every spike-specific TCR was mapped to the spike region that the TCR reacted to and assigned to either a CD4 or a CD8 class. Log10-transformed breadth and depth values were compared by one-way ANOVA with Sidak's multiple comparisons tests. TCRdb re-hosts the immuneACCESS table, in-frame sequences only. Its copies lack some clones; in the studies checked, an unresolved V gene accounts for under half of them, and the cause for the rest is not known. V and J calls and clone size follow that table, whereas D and trimming were derived from the DNA. This sample holds 100,000 or so clones; about 88% were observed only once. The top ten hold approximately 15% of the sample.

The TCR was taken from an adult in good health. The V and J genes are TRBV5-4 and TRBJ2-7; matching of 5 bases hints at TRBD1 as the D gene. Sample: peripheral blood, taken on day 0 of AZD1222 vaccination. At the DNA level, the sequence is TGTGCCAGCAGCGCAGACAGCTACGAGCAGTACTTC. Its product reads: CASSADSYEQYF.